This T cell receptor beta chain was captured in a study of blood T cell repertoires in COVID-19. At the level of the study: There were acute and convalescent COVID-19 samples, and they came from the United States, Italy and Spain. T cells, B-cell-depleted T cells, or PBMCs supplied cDNA or gDNA.

As originally analysed: Using reference gene primer amplification, nucleated cell counts were estimated. Profiled with immunoSEQ multiplex PCR; TCRdb holds only in-frame clones, not every one. Clone size and the V and J calls come from that table; the DNA yielded D and trimming. The sample yields hundreds of thousands of clones, about 90% seen once. Seattle cases were enrolled at active infection and followed longitudinally. V lost 2 bases and J lost 5, with 12 bases in between. Germline V CDR1 and CDR2: MDHEN, SYDVKM. The CDR3 covers 14 residues. This chain connects TRBV28 to TRBJ1-1; D is possibly TRBD1 (5 bases). The source of this sequence is a woman in her thirties or forties with COVID-19, enrolled during active disease. The sample was peripheral blood. The CDR3 DNA sequence: TGTGCCAGCAGTTTAAGGGCAGGGTCTACTGAAGCTTTCTTT. Translated: CASSLRAGSTEAFF.